This entry is about one TCR beta chain. What it binds is not known. This entry is derived from a study of CD8 T cells in ankylosing spondylitis. Quantitative 5'-RACE with molecular barcodes was used to make the TCR beta libraries. In TCRdb, the 5' RACE reads were re-called with MiXCR into one record per CDR3 protein. The table shows around 450,000 distinct CDR3 sequences, with 20% to 30% occurring only once. Study-wide findings and caveats: Ankylosing spondylitis blood seemed to carry a telltale TCR beta motif made of several highly homologous variants. Those disease-linked clones were CD8+; they were also relatively rare in peripheral blood. Disease-linked clones were reportedly significantly enriched in matched ankylosing spondylitis synovial fluid. In the blood and synovial fluid of reactive arthritis, some motif variants had been previously reported.

The clonotype originates from a male donor with ankylosing spondylitis. Sequencing input: blood, either unsorted or a sorted T cell fraction (not recorded which).

The CDR3 bases are TGTGCCAGCACGGACAGGGGGCGAAATCAGCCCCAGCATTTT. Its protein is CASTDRGRNQPQHF. The genes are TRBV2 and TRBJ1-5; TRBD1 agrees at 11 bases. The CDR3 loop spans 14 amino acids. Germline CDR1 and CDR2: SNHLY and FYNNEI. With 7 bases clipped from V and 4 bases from J, the junction kept 3 bases outside the gene matches.